This T cell receptor beta chain was sequenced in a study of blood T cell repertoires in COVID-19. Study-level information: The origin of the acute and convalescent COVID-19 samples was the United States, Italy and Spain.

In terms of age and location, participants ranged from about 18 to 89 years and lived in approximately 24 US areas. Two negative PCRs, clearance, or symptom resolution characterized the recovered Cohort 3 donors. TCRdb's table, derived via immunoSEQ multiplex PCR, lists solely in-frame clones and lacks some. Among about 150,000 clones listed, 80% to 90% were seen once. The CDR3 loop spans 12 amino acids. V gave up 4 bases and J gave up 11 bases, with 12 bases separating them. The V gene's germline CDR1 is MNHEY and CDR2 SVGAGI. This clone was seen a single time. The V gene is TRBV6-5, the J gene TRBJ1-3; D unresolved. The sequence derives from a man between 45 and 60 years old who had recovered from COVID-19. The sample consisted of PBMCs or T cells enriched from blood (not recorded which). For the CDR3, the DNA is TGTGCCAGCAGTTCCGGGCCCGGGGCCATATATTTT. It yields the protein CASSSGPGAIYF.